This TCR beta chain was retrieved from a study of beta chain features in type 1 diabetes. This CDR3 has 13 amino acids. From germline, CDR1 is MDHEN and CDR2 SYDVKM. In its sample, this clone was seen many times. Antigen: not known. One end of the junction fails to match germline, which may point to a read error. TCRB transcripts that were expressed got sequenced, as all of the isolated RNA had been reverse transcribed. Assay: immunoSEQ multiplex PCR; the TCRdb copy retains only in-frame clones and omits some. The sample contains fewer than 110,000 clones, 28% of which appear only once. Findings and limits, study-wide: Shortening that was moderate but significant affected the TCRB CDR3s of Type 1 diabetes patients in all four CD4+ subsets.

The rearrangement links TRBV28 to TRBJ2-5, with D possibly being TRBD1 (5 bases). The specimen sequenced was central memory CD4+ T cells from blood. This clonotype was obtained from a young woman with type 1 diabetes. CDR3 DNA: TGTGCCAGCAGTTTAGGACACCAGGAGACCCAGTACTTC. It yields the protein CASSLGHQETQYF.